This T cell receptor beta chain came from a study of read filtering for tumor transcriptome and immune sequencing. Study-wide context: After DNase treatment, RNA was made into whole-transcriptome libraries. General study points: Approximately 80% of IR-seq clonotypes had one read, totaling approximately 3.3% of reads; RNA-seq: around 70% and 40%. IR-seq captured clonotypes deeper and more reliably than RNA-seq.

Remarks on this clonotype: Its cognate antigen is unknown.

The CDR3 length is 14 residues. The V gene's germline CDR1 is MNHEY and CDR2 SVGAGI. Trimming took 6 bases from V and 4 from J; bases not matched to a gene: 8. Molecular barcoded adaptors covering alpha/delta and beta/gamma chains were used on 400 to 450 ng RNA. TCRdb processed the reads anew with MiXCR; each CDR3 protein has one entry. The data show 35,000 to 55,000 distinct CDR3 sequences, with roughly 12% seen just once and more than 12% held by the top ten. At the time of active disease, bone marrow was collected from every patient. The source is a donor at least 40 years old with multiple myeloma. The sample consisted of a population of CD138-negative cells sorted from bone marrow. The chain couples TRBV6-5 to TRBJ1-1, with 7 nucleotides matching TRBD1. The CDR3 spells CASRGGTVGTEAFF. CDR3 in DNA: TGTGCCAGCAGGGGTGGGACAGTGGGCACTGAAGCTTTCTTT.